This TCR beta chain derives from a study of blood T cells in healthy people across ages. PCR was performed a second time for 7 to 11 cycles using a sample-barcoded 5' primer and a J-beta primer mix. Each cDNA molecule carried a tag from a template-switch adaptor that contained 12 random nucleotides. Via MiXCR, TCRdb re-called the 5' RACE reads, giving one row per CDR3 protein. The sample has roughly 1.7 million distinct CDR3 sequences, 30% to 40% seen once. CDR1 and CDR2 from the germline V gene are SGHRS and YFSETQ. Between the trimmed V and J ends, which lost 7 bases and 3 bases, there was a span of 12 bases. The CDR3 totals 13 residues.

Sequencing was performed on blood. The receptor's source is a woman in her 30s in good health. This chain connects TRBV5-1 to TRBJ2-3; the D gene is possibly TRBD1 (6 bases). The CDR3, as DNA: TGCGCCAGCTCCATTGGGACAACAGATACGCAGTATTTT. It encodes CASSIGTTDTQYF. The full variable domain, with the rest looked up from reference TRBV5-1 and TRBJ2-3, is KAGVTQTPRYLIKTRGQQVTLSCSPISGHRSVSWYQQTPGQGLQFLFEYFSETQRNKGNFPGRFSGRQFSNSRSEMNVSTLELGDSALYLCASSIGTTDTQYFGPGTRLTVL.